This TCR beta chain was captured in a study of tumor-infiltrating lymphocytes in primary liver carcinoma. Both RNA and DNA were isolated together from around 20-30 mg of bulk tissue that had not been sorted. Details on this clonotype: The antigen is unknown. With a much larger clone just one base away, this may be a read error.

The investigators made TCR beta cDNA from about 500 ng total RNA, using a constant-region primer. Libraries of TCR beta came from three nested multiplex PCR rounds with slightly modified ARM-PCR. A C-beta reverse primer was combined with TRBV1-TRBV30 forward primers in the first two PCR rounds, and each round had roughly 11 cycles. TCRdb reanalysed the multiplex PCR reads using MiXCR and keeps one entry per CDR3 protein. The data show 100,000 to 150,000 distinct CDR3 sequences, with 60% to 80% seen just once and less than 10% held by the top ten. Germline V gene lookup returns CDR1 SGHDN and CDR2 FVKESK. The CDR3 is 12 amino acids. Whole-study results and caveats: Overlap between tumor regions exceeded overlap of tumor with adjacent tissue or blood.

Sequenced material: liver tumor tissue from sampling region 3. Subset noted: tumor region T3, left-lateral pole. The gene calls are TRBV14 and TRBJ2-1; 8 positions agree with TRBD1. The TCR sequence derives from a woman aged 60-75 years with primary liver carcinoma and hepatitis B virus infection. This chain's CDR3 is CANSLGQGGQFF. Here the CDR3 DNA reads TGTGCCAACAGCCTTGGACAGGGAGGGCAGTTCTTC.